A selection of T cell receptor beta chains follows, all from one sample in a study of T cell responses to AZD1222 COVID-19 vaccine. Sequencing used immunoSEQ multiplex PCR; TCRdb keeps in-frame clones, though not all of them. The top ten hold 1% to 1.5% of the sample, which has approximately 190,000 clones, over 80% seen once. The starting material was peripheral blood, obtained on day 0 of AZD1222 vaccination. The source is an adult in good health. Both conserved end residues are part of each CDR3. The D gene is left open where the match is weak. Not every row has a clone size; where given, it reads once, few, many or a size class.

d_gene,j_gene,v_gene,abundance,CDR3nt,CDR3aa
-,TRBJ1-2,TRBV4-2,few,TGTGCCAGCAGCCAAGACAACGGGAGACGAGATGGCTACACCTTC,CASSQDNGRRDGYTF
-,TRBJ1-2,TRBV5-1,-,TGCGCCAGCAGCTTGGAGAGCAGTCTTAACTATGGCTACACCTTC,CASSLESSLNYGYTF
TRBD1,TRBJ1-1,TRBV11-2,once,TGTGCCAGCAGCTTCGGACAGGCCCGGGATGCTTTCTTT,CASSFGQARDAFF
TRBD1,TRBJ1-3,TRBV18,-,TGTGCCAGCTCACCATTCGATGGGACAGCTGGAAACACCATATATTTT,CASSPFDGTAGNTIYF
-,TRBJ1-1,TRBV6-5,-,TGTGCCAGCAGTTACTCAACAGTCTCTGTGAACACTGAAGCTTTCTTT,CASSYSTVSVNTEAFF
-,TRBJ2-2,TRBV7-6,-,TGTGCCAGCAGACTCGACTTGAGGAGGGAGAGGGGGGAGCTGTTTTTT,CASRLDLRRERGELFF
-,TRBJ1-5,TRBV28,-,TGTGCCAGCAGTTCGCAGGGAAGCGGCAATCAGCCCCAGCATTTT,CASSSQGSGNQPQHF
TRBD1,TRBJ2-7,TRBV18,-,TGTGCCAGCTCAACAACGACAGGGAACGAGCAGTACTTC,CASSTTTGNEQYF
-,TRBJ2-7,TRBV6-2/TRBV6-3,once,TGTGCCAGCAGTTTTGGGGCGGGGCCATCCTACGAGCAGTACTTC,CASSFGAGPSYEQYF
-,TRBJ1-1,TRBV18,-,TGTGCCAGCTCACCACTGGGGGCCCCGAACACTGAAGCTTTCTTT,CASSPLGAPNTEAFF
-,TRBJ1-1,TRBV7-2,-,TGTGCCAGCAGCTTCCAGGGGACGAACACTGAAGCTTTCTTT,CASSFQGTNTEAFF
-,TRBJ1-2,TRBV10-1,few,TGCGCCAGCCGTGCTCTTCCACACACAGGCTTCTATGGCTACACCTTC,CASRALPHTGFYGYTF
TRBD1,TRBJ1-4,TRBV4-1,once,TGCGCCAGCAGCCCCGGGACAGGGGGTGAAAAACTGTTTTTT,CASSPGTGGEKLFF
-,TRBJ1-2,TRBV9,-,TGTGCCAGCAGCCCCCTCTACTATGGCTACACCTTC,CASSPLYYGYTF
-,TRBJ2-3,TRBV7-6,-,TGTGCCAGCAGCCCATGGACTAGCACAGATACGCAGTATTTT,CASSPWTSTDTQYF
TRBD2,TRBJ2-7,TRBV2,-,TGTGCCAGCAGTGAAAGGTCTAGCGGGGGGAGGGAGCAGTACTTC,CASSERSSGGREQYF
-,TRBJ1-1,TRBV18,once,TGTGCCAGCTCACCACGCCGGGCTTCCACGAACACTGAAGCTTTCTTT,CASSPRRASTNTEAFF
-,TRBJ2-5,TRBV7-2,-,TGTGCCAGCAGCTTTCGGTCCAGGACCCAAGAGACCCAGTACTTC,CASSFRSRTQETQYF
-,TRBJ1-2,TRBV11-3,once,TGTGCCAGCAGCTTAGATTGGTCGGGATATGGCTACACCTTC,CASSLDWSGYGYTF
-,TRBJ1-3,TRBV4-1,-,TGCGCCAGCAGCCAAGATCGTGGGTCTGGAAACACCATATATTTT,CASSQDRGSGNTIYF
TRBD1,TRBJ1-2,TRBV24-1,once,TGTGCCACCAGTGGTCGGGACAGAGACTATGGCTACACCTTC,CATSGRDRDYGYTF
-,TRBJ1-2,TRBV6-5,-,TGTGCCAGCAGTTACGATCCAGGGTCTAACTATGGCTACACCTTC,CASSYDPGSNYGYTF
TRBD1,TRBJ1-1,TRBV12-3/TRBV12-4,-,TGTGCCAGCGGACAGGGGGGGGACACTGAAGCTTTCTTT,CASGQGGDTEAFF
TRBD1,TRBJ2-6,TRBV5-4,once,TGTGCCAGCAGCTTATCCTTACAGGGGGCGTTTTTTGGGGCCAACGTCCTGACTTTC,CASSLSLQGAFFGANVLTF
TRBD1,TRBJ2-1,TRBV27,-,TGTGCCAGCTCTAGGACAGGGGATAGTCATGAGCAGTTCTTC,CASSRTGDSHEQFF
TRBD2,TRBJ2-3,TRBV5-1,-,TGCGCCAGCAGCCCCGGGACTAGAATGTCAGATACGCAGTATTTT,CASSPGTRMSDTQYF
-,TRBJ1-4,TRBV5-1,-,TGCGCCAGCAGCTTCGGAGTATCCGATGAAAAACTGTTTTTT,CASSFGVSDEKLFF
-,TRBJ1-4,TRBV5-1,-,-,CASSFGSGGEKLFF
-,TRBJ1-1,TRBV27,-,TGTGCCAGCAGTCCCCGGGAGAACACTGAAGCTTTCTTT,CASSPRENTEAFF
TRBD1,TRBJ1-6,TRBV9,-,TGTGCCAGCAGTGACCCGACAGGGGGAAGTTCACCCCTCCACTTT,CASSDPTGGSSPLHF
-,TRBJ2-4,TRBV6-5,-,TGTGCCAGCAGGCCCGGACCTGGGGGCATTCAGTACTTC,CASRPGPGGIQYF
-,TRBJ1-4,TRBV30,few,TGTGCCTGGAGTGTACTGGGGAAAGGACTGTTTTTT,CAWSVLGKGLFF
-,TRBJ1-5,TRBV19,-,TGTGCCAGTAGTAACGGAGGGAATAGCAATCAGCCCCAGCATTTT,CASSNGGNSNQPQHF
TRBD1,TRBJ1-5,TRBV5-5,-,TGTGCCAGCAGCCCCACGACAGGGGGTTTAAATCAGCCCCAGCATTTT,CASSPTTGGLNQPQHF
-,TRBJ2-4,TRBV28,-,TGTGCCAGCAGTAAAGGGGACACCAACATTCAGTACTTC,CASSKGDTNIQYF
TRBD1,TRBJ1-1,TRBV27,-,TGTGCCAGCAGTTCGTGGACAGGGAGGGACACTGAAGCTTTCTTT,CASSSWTGRDTEAFF
TRBD1,TRBJ1-5,TRBV4-2,few,TGTGCCAGCAGCCAAGAGCAGGGGGCGGGTCAGCCCCAGCATTTT,CASSQEQGAGQPQHF
-,TRBJ1-6,TRBV12-3/TRBV12-4,-,TGTGCCAGCAAGGGCCAGGACGGAGCACCCCTCCACTTT,CASKGQDGAPLHF
-,TRBJ1-6,TRBV12-3/TRBV12-4,-,TGTGCCAGCAGTTTGGGGGAGTCACCCCTCCACTTT,CASSLGESPLHF
-,TRBJ2-3,TRBV2,-,TGTGCCAGCAAATTGGGGGGAGGTACAGATACGCAGTATTTT,CASKLGGGTDTQYF
-,TRBJ2-3,TRBV2,-,TGTGCCAGCAGTGAAATGTCTAGCGACACAGATACGCAGTATTTT,CASSEMSSDTDTQYF
-,TRBJ2-7,TRBV6-2/TRBV6-3,-,TGTGCCAGCAGCGACTCGGGACCGCACTACGAGCAGTACTTC,CASSDSGPHYEQYF
-,TRBJ1-1,TRBV7-8,-,TGTGCCAGCAGCGCGGGACACGCGAACACTGAAGCTTTCTTT,CASSAGHANTEAFF
-,TRBJ1-4,TRBV7-9,-,TGTGCCAGCAGCTTAGCGACCCCGGTCACTTCAGGACATGAAAAACTGTTTTTT,CASSLATPVTSGHEKLFF
TRBD1,TRBJ1-2,TRBV10-3,-,TGTGCCATCAGTGAGCAGGGACAGGGTTGGGTAGGCTACACCTTC,CAISEQGQGWVGYTF
TRBD1,TRBJ1-1,TRBV4-1,-,TGCGCCAGCAGCCAACGCCTACAGGGGTTGAACACTGAAGCTTTCTTT,CASSQRLQGLNTEAFF
-,TRBJ2-1,TRBV5-4,once,TGTGCCAGCAGCTTGGGCGGTGGGGGGGGCGTTCGCAATGAGCAGTTCTTC,CASSLGGGGGVRNEQFF